This TCR beta chain was identified in a study of post-analysis software for immune sequencing data. Study overall: Included among the disease courses, which were recorded for the cohort, were relapsing-remitting, secondary progressive and progressive-relapsing multiple sclerosis.

V shed 5 bases and J shed 9 bases, with 11 bases lying between them. This CDR3 spans 12 amino acids. Prepared TCR beta cDNA libraries contained unique molecular identifiers. Some 500,000 cDNA molecules were obtained per 1 to 10 million input T cells. TCRdb independently ran MiXCR on the PCR reads; one entry per CDR3 protein. The data hold about 770,000 distinct CDR3 sequences, with under 60% observed a single time. Study-level points and caveats: When the samples were clustered directly with F measure, those that had been prepared in the same batch showed strong co-clustering. Elevated frequency relative to controls characterized several TRBV segments in patients, TRBV5-6, TRBV5-1 and TRBV20-1 among them. Normalized Chao1 diversity in multiple sclerosis patients fell significantly below that of controls.

To note about this clonotype: Its antigen remains unidentified.

J is TRBJ1-5 and V is TRBV12-3 or TRBV12-4; D perhaps matches TRBD1 (5 bases). The source is a girl aged 10-17 years with multiple sclerosis. Sequencing was performed on blood. CDR3 region: CASSTHTGPQHF. CDR3 nucleotides: TGTGCCAGCAGTACCCACACAGGGCCCCAGCATTTT.